Listed here are 24 T cell receptor beta chains from one sample, sequenced in a study of shared clonotypes between healthy human individuals. Libraries were prepared by immunoSEQ multiplex PCR; TCRdb keeps only in-frame clonotypes and omits some of them. The table lists millions of clones, 90% to 95% of them singletons, with around 0.13% in the top ten. The sequencing input was naive CD4+ T cells sorted from blood. Subset of the sample: CD45RA+ positively selected. The receptors here all came from a young man in good health.

V gene TRBV27 combines with J gene TRBJ1-1, with D perhaps matching TRBD1 (6 bases). Germline values: CDR1 MNHEY, CDR2 SMNVEV (reference sequence). The CDR3 consists of 13 residues. Trimming shortened V by 6 bases and J by 11 bases, and 19 bases separated the two germline ends. CDR3: CASRPPGARRAFF. The CDR3 region has the DNA TGTGCCAGCAGACCACCGGGGGCCAGGAGGGCTTTCTTT.

As to this clone: Sequence at one end of the junction differs from germline and may be a read error. CDR3 loop: CASSPGLAVVQYNEQFF. The CDR3 DNA follows: TGTGCTAGCAGCCCCGGACTAGCGGTGGTCCAGTACAATGAGCAGTTCTTC. V is TRBV7-7 and J is TRBJ2-1, with 10 bases matching TRBD2. Looked up from germline, CDR1 is SSHAT and CDR2 is FNYEAQ (reference sequence). The CDR3 is made up of 17 amino acids.

The chain combines TRBV7-2 with TRBJ2-3, with TRBD1 identical over 9 bases. CDR3 length: 14 amino acids. V lost 3 bases, J lost 6 bases, and 4 bases stayed unmatched. Germline CDR1 reads SGHTA; CDR2 reads FQGNSA. The CDR3 protein is CASSFDRGADTQYF. The CDR3 DNA follows: TGTGCCAGCAGCTTTGACAGGGGGGCGGATACGCAGTATTTT.

This chain uses TRBV7-2 with TRBJ2-7, with TRBD2 matching over 11 bases. Germline V lookup: CDR1 SGHTA, CDR2 FQGNSA. The CDR3 extends over 14 amino acids. The J segment lost 7 bases and the V segment lost 5 bases, leaving 7 bases of the junction unmatched. The CDR3 DNA sequence: TGTGCCAGCAGCCTAAGACTAGCGGGGAGGGAGCAGTACTTC. Translation: CASSLRLAGREQYF.

This clone was seen a single time. The chain carries TRBV9 and TRBJ2-7; D may match TRBD1 or TRBD2 (5 bases each). This CDR3 is 15 amino acids long. Germline V gives CDR1 SGDLS, CDR2 YYNGEE. Trimming removed 0 bases from V and 3 bases from J, with 13 bases in between. DNA of the CDR3: TGTGCCAGCAGCGTAGAGCCGGGACCACTCTACGAGCAGTACTTC. This codes for CASSVEPGPLYEQYF.

The chain combines TRBV9 with TRBJ2-2; unclear D gene. This CDR3 has 15 residues. Trimming removed 4 bases from V and 4 bases from J, with 14 bases in between. Looked up from germline, CDR1 is SGDLS and CDR2 is YYNGEE. The CDR3: CASSPYSLTTGELFF. The CDR3 DNA sequence: TGTGCCAGCAGCCCATACAGTTTGACCACCGGGGAGCTGTTTTTT.

The V and J genes are TRBV25-1 and TRBJ2-7; D is unresolved. The CDR3 runs 14 residues. Trimming pared 6 bases from V and 2 bases from J, leaving 14 bases between. The germline CDR1 and CDR2 sequences are MGHDK and SYGVNS. The DNA for the CDR3 is TGTGCCAGCAGGCTTGGTGGATTCCCCTACGAGCAGTACTTC. This translates into CASRLGGFPYEQYF.

This sequence joins TRBV9 and TRBJ2-3, with 7 positions matching TRBD1. CDR3 length: 14 residues. J was trimmed by 4 bases and V by 3 bases; bases with no gene match: 5. CDR1 SGDLS and CDR2 YYNGEE come from the germline V gene. CDR3 nucleotides: TGTGCCAGCAGCGCGAGGGGGCGCGCAGATACGCAGTATTTT. Residues: CASSARGRADTQYF.

In this sample, this clone turned up a few times. Other DNA sequences of this sample code for an identical CDR3. This chain joins TRBV5-6 and TRBJ1-5; D possibly corresponds to TRBD1 (6 bases). The CDR3 is 13 amino acids. Germline CDR1 is SGHDT and CDR2 is YYEEEE. Deletions cut 1 base from V and 4 bases from J, with 6 bases between. The CDR3 nucleotides are TGTGCCAGCAGCTTGCAGGGGAATCAGCCCCAGCATTTT. It yields the protein CASSLQGNQPQHF.

J is TRBJ1-1 and V is TRBV5-1; D call uncertain. The CDR3 is 13 residues long. V lost 0 bases to trimming and J lost 5 bases, with 8 bases between them. In germline, CDR1 is SGHRS, CDR2 YFSETQ. The CDR3 DNA reads TGCGCCAGCAGCTTGGGGCCGCCGACTGAAGCTTTCTTT. Amino acid sequence: CASSLGPPTEAFF. The full variable domain, with the rest looked up from reference TRBV5-1 and TRBJ1-1, is KAGVTQTPRYLIKTRGQQVTLSCSPISGHRSVSWYQQTPGQGLQFLFEYFSETQRNKGNFPGRFSGRQFSNSRSEMNVSTLELGDSALYLCASSLGPPTEAFFGQGTRLTVV.

This clone occurred many times. The sample has other DNA sequences that encode this CDR3 too. The V and J genes are TRBV28 and TRBJ1-5; possible D gene TRBD1, 6 bases. Germline values: CDR1 MDHEN, CDR2 SYDVKM. V gave up 6 bases and J gave up 0 bases, with 12 bases separating them. The CDR3 runs 15 residues. The CDR3 here is CASRLQGGSNQPQHF. The CDR3 region has the DNA TGTGCCAGCAGACTACAGGGCGGTAGCAATCAGCCCCAGCATTTT.

V gene TRBV30 combines with J gene TRBJ1-2, with D uncertain. V was clipped by 1 base and J by 0 bases, with 9 bases between them. Germline V CDR1 and CDR2: GTSNPN, SVGIG (reference sequence). This CDR3 region has 14 residues. The CDR3 coding sequence is TGTGCCTGGAGTGAGCGGGGTACTAACTATGGCTACACCTTC. It is translated as CAWSERGTNYGYTF.

The chain joins TRBV5-1 to TRBJ1-2; 8 bases are a match to TRBD1. The V and J ends lost 0 bases and 7 bases, in that order; junction bases with no gene match: 5. From germline, CDR1 is SGHRS and CDR2 YFSETQ. The CDR3 is made up of 14 amino acids. The CDR3 coding sequence is TGCGCCAGCAGCTTGGTCCAGGGGGCTCTTGGCTACACCTTC. This encodes CASSLVQGALGYTF.

Turning to this clone: Other DNA sequences in the same sample also yield this CDR3. The CDR3: CSAADSYEQYF. In nucleotides, the CDR3 is TGCAGTGCTGCTGACAGCTACGAGCAGTACTTC. J is TRBJ2-7 and V is TRBV20-1; D may be TRBD1 (5 bases). This CDR3 spans 11 amino acids. Trimming stripped 5 bases from V and 3 bases from J, with 8 bases between. The germline V gene has CDR1 DFQATT and CDR2 SNEGSKA (reference sequence).

This clone was seen a handful of times. The V and J genes are TRBV19 and TRBJ1-1; D uncertain. This CDR3 spans 12 amino acids. V was shortened by 4 bases and J by 6 bases, with 9 bases between the two germline ends. Germline assignment: CDR1 LNHDA and CDR2 SQIVND (reference sequence). CDR3 sequence: CASSNRLAEAFF. CDR3 in DNA: TGTGCCAGTAGTAACAGACTCGCTGAAGCTTTCTTT.

The chain carries TRBV18 and TRBJ1-1, with D perhaps matching TRBD1 (5 bases). Germline V gene lookup returns CDR1 KGHSH and CDR2 LQKENI. The length of the CDR3 is 12 residues. V shed 6 bases and J shed 6 bases, with 11 bases lying between them. The CDR3 is CASSPRVPEAFF. The CDR3 DNA is TGTGCCAGCTCGCCCAGGGTCCCTGAAGCTTTCTTT.

J is TRBJ1-1 and V is TRBV30; the match to TRBD1 covers 8 bases. This CDR3 has 14 amino acids. V shed 2 bases and J 7 bases; nucleotides not matched to a gene: 9. Germline values: CDR1 GTSNPN, CDR2 SVGIG (reference sequence). The CDR3 DNA reads TGTGCCTGGAGTAAAACAGGGACAGGCCGTGAAGCTTTCTTT. It specifies CAWSKTGTGREAFF.

This clone came up once. The chain is built from TRBV28 and TRBJ2-3, with D perhaps TRBD1 or TRBD2 (5 bases each). The CDR3 totals 15 residues. In germline, CDR1 is MDHEN, CDR2 SYDVKM. V was shortened by 4 bases and J by 0 bases, with 11 bases between the two germline ends. The CDR3 coding sequence is TGTGCCAGCAGTTACGGGACGGGAAGCACAGATACGCAGTATTTT. Its protein is CASSYGTGSTDTQYF.

This chain links TRBV7-4 with TRBJ1-2, with a possible D match to TRBD1 (5 bases). CDR1 SGHVT and CDR2 SQSDAQ come from the germline V gene. The CDR3 length is 16 residues. V was shortened by 4 bases and J by 5 bases, with 20 bases between the two germline ends. CDR3 amino acids: CASSYTGRRLEYGYTF. CDR3 nucleotides: TGTGCCAGCAGCTACACGGGACGAAGGTTAGAATATGGCTACACCTTC. Based on the CDR3 plus reference TRBV7-4 and TRBJ1-2, the full variable domain is GAGVSQSPRYKVAKRGRDVALRCDSISGHVTLYWYRQTLGQGSEVLTYSQSDAQRDKSGRPSGRFSAERPERSVSTLKIQRTEQGDSAVYLCASSYTGRRLEYGYTFGSGTRLTVV.

V gene TRBV5-1 combines with J gene TRBJ1-2; D is perhaps TRBD1 (5 bases). CDR1 is SGHRS and CDR2 is YFSETQ in the germline V gene. V was clipped by 4 bases and J by 8 bases, with 15 bases between them. CDR3 length: 13 residues. CDR3 bases: TGCGCCAGCAGCACCAATCAGGGTGCAGGCTACACCTTC. Its translation is CASSTNQGAGYTF.

In regard to this clone: Other DNA sequences from this sample encode an identical CDR3 as well. The chain employs TRBV15 and TRBJ2-7; D gene ambiguous. Per germline, CDR1 LNHNV and CDR2 YYDKDF (reference sequence). V shed 0 bases and J shed 4 bases, with 10 bases lying between them. CDR3 size: 14 residues. CDR3 protein: CATSRDRLGYEQYF. The DNA of the CDR3 is TGTGCCACCAGCAGAGATCGCCTCGGGTACGAGCAGTACTTC.

The V gene is TRBV13, the J gene TRBJ2-7; 9 nucleotides agree with TRBD1. V trimming: 5 bases; J trimming: 6 bases; junction bases outside the gene matches: 11. The germline CDR1 and CDR2 sequences are PRHDT and FYEKMQ (reference sequence). CDR3 size: 15 residues. CDR3 sequence (DNA): TGTGCCAGCAGCAAAAGGACAGGGGCCCCTCGCGAGCAGTACTTC. It translates to CASSKRTGAPREQYF.

This chain joins TRBV7-4 and TRBJ2-7; 11 positions match TRBD2. Germline CDR1 SGHVT, CDR2 SQSDAQ. Losses at the gene ends were 4 bases for V and 3 bases for J; bases not matched to a gene: 17. The CDR3 sequence is 19 residues long. CDR3 sequence reads: CASSSNPGTSGSLYYEQYF. Written as DNA, the CDR3 is TGTGCCAGCAGCTCAAACCCCGGGACTAGCGGATCTTTATACTACGAGCAGTACTTC. Full variable domain (rest looked up from reference TRBV7-4 and TRBJ2-7): GAGVSQSPRYKVAKRGRDVALRCDSISGHVTLYWYRQTLGQGSEVLTYSQSDAQRDKSGRPSGRFSAERPERSVSTLKIQRTEQGDSAVYLCASSSNPGTSGSLYYEQYFGPGTRLTVT.

The V call is TRBV18, the J call TRBJ2-6; D not resolved. Germline V gene data show CDR1 as KGHSH and CDR2 as LQKENI. The CDR3 is 19 residues long. Trimming pared 2 bases from V and 3 bases from J, leaving 20 bases between. CDR3 DNA sequence: TGTGCCAGCTCACCATTTCGCCATCAAACGTCGGATGGGGCCAACGTCCTGACTTTC. It yields the protein CASSPFRHQTSDGANVLTF.